This T cell receptor (beta chain) emerged from a study of cytomegalovirus exposure and HLA in healthy donors. Whole-study context: The approximately 670 first-cohort repertoires and the 95 to 150 validation repertoires shared the same platform, a later analysis reported.

Points on this clone: Antigen unknown.

Sequencing used immunoSEQ multiplex PCR; TCRdb keeps in-frame clones, though not all of them. The sample shows some 120,000 clones, roughly 95% of them seen only once. Study conclusions and caveats: Rare TCR sequences predominated, though certain public TCRs were found in many donors. In a later analysis, first-cohort TCR clusters were found to tend to co-occur in the roughly 120 validation repertoires.

Separate from the roughly 700-subject first cohort was the approximately 110-subject validation cohort, to which the donors belonged. V lost 9 bases to trimming and J lost 4 bases; unmatched junction nucleotides: 11. The CDR3 covers 15 residues. Looked up from germline, CDR1 is MNHNS and CDR2 is SASEGT. This chain joins TRBV6-1 and TRBJ2-2; 7 positions agree with TRBD2. This clonotype was sampled from a man between 18 and 35 years old in good health and CMV-seronegative. Sequenced material: PBMCs. The CDR3 bases are TGTGCCAGTGCCCGGGAGGCGGTTGGCACCGGGGAGCTGTTTTTT. Its translation: CASAREAVGTGELFF.